This T cell receptor (beta chain) is drawn from a study of T cells in Graves' hyperthyroidism and ophthalmopathy. Study-level information: Peripheral blood samples were taken at initial diagnosis, prior to any treatment.

Trimming took 1 base from V and 6 from J; bases not matched to a gene: 12. There are 18 residues in the CDR3. Per germline, CDR1 KGHDR and CDR2 SFDVKD. Across 18 months, stable Graves' hyperthyroidism was marked by no progression to ophthalmopathy. Patients with uncontrolled infections, other autoimmune diseases, pregnancy or lactation were excluded. RNA transcripts yielded amplified TCR beta CDR3 regions. HTBI primers were used for first-round RT-PCR of the TCR CDR3. MiXCR, applied by TCRdb to the multiplex PCR reads, yields one record per CDR3 protein. Among some 460,000 distinct CDR3 sequences listed, 15% to 19% were seen once. This clonotype was seen a few times.

The sequenced sample consisted of blood. V gene TRBV24-1 combines with J gene TRBJ2-2; 8 bases agree with TRBD2. The clonotype comes from a woman under 30 with Graves' hyperthyroidism. This CDR3 reads CATSDLDRTSSFAGELFF. CDR3 nucleotide sequence: TGTGCCACCAGTGATTTAGACAGGACTAGCTCTTTCGCCGGGGAGCTGTTTTTT.